Included here is one TCR beta chain sequence, with context. Participant ages covered 18 to 89 years across 24 US areas. Per the original data handling: Cell counts per sample came from amplifying reference gene primers. The method was immunoSEQ multiplex PCR; TCRdb's version includes in-frame clones alone and lacks a portion of them. V, J and clone size reflect that table, while D and trimming were determined from the DNA. This sample has 150,000 to 200,000 clones, with 88% found just once. The entry originates in a study of blood T cell repertoires in COVID-19. Study context: Acute-phase and convalescent COVID-19 samples originated in the United States, Italy and Spain.

The sequenced sample was PBMCs or T cells enriched from blood (not recorded which). The clonotype was recovered from a woman aged 18-30 years who had recovered from COVID-19.

CDR3 sequence (DNA): TGTGCCAGCAGTTTATATGGGACAGGGGGCGGTCAGCCCCAGCATTTT. Protein product: CASSLYGTGGGQPQHF. This rearrangement joins TRBV28 to TRBJ1-5; 12 nucleotides match TRBD1. Germline loops: CDR1 MDHEN, CDR2 SYDVKM. J lost 6 bases, V lost 1 base, and 4 bases had no gene match. The CDR3 spans 16 residues.